This is a list of T cell receptor beta chains from one sample in a study of blood T cell repertoires in COVID-19. The data were produced by immunoSEQ multiplex PCR, yet TCRdb's version contains in-frame clones alone and is incomplete. The sample carries 200,000 to 250,000 clones, about 84% recorded once. The sample was PBMCs or T cells enriched from blood (not recorded which). The receptor set was obtained from a man in his thirties or forties with acute COVID-19. CDR3s include the opening cysteine and the closing phenylalanine or tryptophan. Fields, in order: J gene, CDR3 length, D gene, clone size, V gene, CDR3 DNA, CDR3 protein. A D gene is named only where the DNA matches it firmly. Clone sizes are given selectively: once, few, many, or a class where the clone is expanded.

j_call: TRBJ1-1
cdr3_length: 14
d_call: .
clone_size: .
v_call: TRBV6-5
cdr3_nt: TGTGCCACCTCGCAGGCCCTCATGAACACTGAAGCTTTCTTT
cdr3_aa: CATSQALMNTEAFF

j_call: TRBJ1-3
cdr3_length: 15
d_call: TRBD1
clone_size: .
v_call: TRBV11-2
cdr3_nt: TGTGCCAGCAGCTTAGTTGGGACAGGTGGAAACACCATATATTTT
cdr3_aa: CASSLVGTGGNTIYF

j_call: TRBJ2-2
cdr3_length: 16
d_call: TRBD1
clone_size: .
v_call: TRBV5-6
cdr3_nt: TGTGCCAGCAGTGCAAGACAGGGGGCGCGGTCCGGGGAGCTGTTTTTT
cdr3_aa: CASSARQGARSGELFF

j_call: TRBJ2-5
cdr3_length: 15
d_call: .
clone_size: .
v_call: TRBV6-5
cdr3_nt: TGTGCCAGCAGGGCCCCGACAGGCGGCCAAGAGACCCAGTACTTC
cdr3_aa: CASRAPTGGQETQYF

j_call: TRBJ1-2
cdr3_length: 14
d_call: .
clone_size: .
v_call: TRBV27
cdr3_nt: TGTGCCAGCAGTTTGGGCGGGGGCGACTATGGCTACACCTTC
cdr3_aa: CASSLGGGDYGYTF

j_call: TRBJ2-1
cdr3_length: 12
d_call: .
clone_size: .
v_call: TRBV27
cdr3_nt: TGTGCCAGCAGTCTTCCGGGAAATGAGCAGTTCTTC
cdr3_aa: CASSLPGNEQFF

j_call: TRBJ2-1
cdr3_length: 17
d_call: TRBD2
clone_size: .
v_call: TRBV28
cdr3_nt: TGTGCCAGCGTGCCAATGTCTGGGACTAGCAGATACAATGAGCAGTTCTTC
cdr3_aa: CASVPMSGTSRYNEQFF

j_call: TRBJ2-3
cdr3_length: 16
d_call: .
clone_size: .
v_call: TRBV19
cdr3_nt: TGTGCCAGTAGTATAGTCGTCGGGGGGCCCGTAGATACGCAGTATTTT
cdr3_aa: CASSIVVGGPVDTQYF

j_call: TRBJ1-3
cdr3_length: 15
d_call: TRBD1
clone_size: .
v_call: TRBV6-1
cdr3_nt: TGTGCCAGCAGTGAACAGGGGACAGCTGGAAACACCATATATTTT
cdr3_aa: CASSEQGTAGNTIYF

j_call: TRBJ2-7
cdr3_length: 13
d_call: .
clone_size: .
v_call: TRBV27
cdr3_nt: TGTGCCAGCGCCGCAGGGGGGTCCTACGAGCAGTACTTC
cdr3_aa: CASAAGGSYEQYF

j_call: TRBJ1-2
cdr3_length: 12
d_call: .
clone_size: .
v_call: TRBV19
cdr3_nt: TGTGCCAGTCGACAAGAAAACTATGGCTACACCTTC
cdr3_aa: CASRQENYGYTF

j_call: TRBJ2-2
cdr3_length: 14
d_call: TRBD1
clone_size: .
v_call: TRBV5-5
cdr3_nt: TGTGCCAGCAGTCAGACAGGGGGCCCCGGGGAGCTGTTTTTT
cdr3_aa: CASSQTGGPGELFF

j_call: TRBJ2-2
cdr3_length: 15
d_call: TRBD1
clone_size: .
v_call: TRBV2
cdr3_nt: TGTGCCAGCACAGGACAGGGGGTTGGGGCCGGGGAGCTGTTTTTT
cdr3_aa: CASTGQGVGAGELFF

j_call: TRBJ1-1
cdr3_length: 15
d_call: .
clone_size: .
v_call: TRBV7-9
cdr3_nt: TGTGCCAGCAGCTTAGGAAGACAGGAGAACACTGAAGCTTTCTTT
cdr3_aa: CASSLGRQENTEAFF

j_call: TRBJ1-5
cdr3_length: 15
d_call: TRBD1
clone_size: .
v_call: TRBV7-9
cdr3_nt: TGTGCCAGCAGCTCGAAGACAGGGTTGGATCAGCCCCAGCATTTT
cdr3_aa: CASSSKTGLDQPQHF

j_call: TRBJ1-1
cdr3_length: 14
d_call: .
clone_size: few
v_call: TRBV7-6
cdr3_nt: TGTGCCAGCAGCGTCACCGGGGGGAACACTGAAGCTTTCTTT
cdr3_aa: CASSVTGGNTEAFF

j_call: TRBJ2-5
cdr3_length: 17
d_call: .
clone_size: .
v_call: TRBV5-1
cdr3_nt: TGCGCCAGCAGCTTGGGTGGTGTAGGCGGGTCAACCGGGACCCAGTACTTC
cdr3_aa: CASSLGGVGGSTGTQYF

j_call: TRBJ1-2
cdr3_length: 15
d_call: TRBD1
clone_size: .
v_call: TRBV25-1
cdr3_nt: TGTGCCAGCAGTGATCCCAGGGGGCGCGTCTATGGCTACACCTTC
cdr3_aa: CASSDPRGRVYGYTF

j_call: TRBJ2-2
cdr3_length: 15
d_call: TRBD2
clone_size: .
v_call: TRBV28
cdr3_nt: TGTGCCAGCACCAAGCGGGGGGGTCTGGCCGGGGAGCTGTTTTTT
cdr3_aa: CASTKRGGLAGELFF

j_call: TRBJ1-1
cdr3_length: 15
d_call: .
clone_size: once
v_call: TRBV25-1
cdr3_nt: TGTGCCAGCAGTCCACCCGAAGGGGTGAACACTGAAGCTTTCTTT
cdr3_aa: CASSPPEGVNTEAFF

j_call: TRBJ2-7
cdr3_length: 14
d_call: TRBD1
clone_size: .
v_call: TRBV5-1
cdr3_nt: TGCGCCAGCAGCCAAGGACAGGGAGGTAACGAGCAGTACTTC
cdr3_aa: CASSQGQGGNEQYF

j_call: TRBJ2-3
cdr3_length: 16
d_call: .
clone_size: .
v_call: TRBV4-1
cdr3_nt: TGCGCCAGCAGCCCTATTAAAGGCGGGGGCACAGATACGCAGTATTTT
cdr3_aa: CASSPIKGGGTDTQYF

j_call: TRBJ1-5
cdr3_length: 14
d_call: TRBD1
clone_size: .
v_call: TRBV28
cdr3_nt: TGTGCCAGCAGTAATCCGGGACAGAATCAGCCCCAGCATTTT
cdr3_aa: CASSNPGQNQPQHF